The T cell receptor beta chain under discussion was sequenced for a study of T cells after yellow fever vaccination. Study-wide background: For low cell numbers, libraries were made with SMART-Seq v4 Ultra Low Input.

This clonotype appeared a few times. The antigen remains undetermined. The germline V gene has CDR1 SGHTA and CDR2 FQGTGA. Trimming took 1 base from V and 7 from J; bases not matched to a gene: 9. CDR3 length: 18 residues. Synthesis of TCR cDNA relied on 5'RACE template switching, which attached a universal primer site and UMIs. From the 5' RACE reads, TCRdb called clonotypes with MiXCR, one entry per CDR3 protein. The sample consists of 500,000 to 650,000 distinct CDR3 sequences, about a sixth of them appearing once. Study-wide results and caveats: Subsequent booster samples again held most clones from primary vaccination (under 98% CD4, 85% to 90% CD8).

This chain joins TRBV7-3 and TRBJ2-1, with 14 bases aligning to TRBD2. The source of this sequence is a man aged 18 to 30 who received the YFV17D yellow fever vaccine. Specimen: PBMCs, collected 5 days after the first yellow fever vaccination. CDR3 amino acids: CASSLIGLAGGKKNEQFF. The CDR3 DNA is TGTGCCAGCAGCTTAATAGGACTAGCGGGGGGTAAGAAAAATGAGCAGTTCTTC.